Presented here are 21 T cell receptor beta chains from one specimen sequenced in a study of OX40 agonist ivuxolimab in advanced cancers. Method: immunoSEQ multiplex PCR; TCRdb's copy keeps in-frame clones and lacks some. The table has about 13,000 clones, over 75% seen once. The source material was CD4+ or CD8+ T cells sorted from blood, sampled in a trial of the OX40 agonist ivuxolimab. The receptors derive from an adult with an advanced solid tumor such as melanoma, head and neck, liver or kidney cancer.

The V gene is TRBV11-2, the J gene TRBJ1-6; D uncertain. The CDR3 is 14 amino acids. The V end lost 3 bases, the J end lost 3 bases, and 6 bases lay between the germline ends. Looked up from germline, CDR1 is SGHAT and CDR2 is FQNNGV. The CDR3 loop is CASSFGLYNSPLHF. CDR3 bases: TGTGCCAGCAGCTTCGGTCTCTATAATTCACCCCTCCACTTT.

This clone occurred once. The rearrangement joins TRBV6-1 to TRBJ2-7; D is perhaps TRBD2 (6 bases). CDR3 size: 13 residues. Germline CDR1 is MNHNS and CDR2 is SASEGT. Trimming pared 5 bases from V and 3 bases from J, leaving 11 bases between. The chain's CDR3 is CASSSAGSYEQYF. The CDR3, as DNA: TGTGCCAGCAGTTCGGCGGGGAGCTACGAGCAGTACTTC.

This clone has just one count. The chain recombines TRBV28 with TRBJ1-5, with TRBD1 as a possible D gene (5 bases). Germline V gene data show CDR1 as MDHEN and CDR2 as SYDVKM. Trimming stripped 6 bases from V and 8 bases from J, with 11 bases between. CDR3 length: 12 residues. CDR3 in amino acids: CASREGWEPQHF. The CDR3 nucleotides read TGTGCCAGCAGGGAGGGGTGGGAGCCCCAGCATTTT. Looking up the rest from reference TRBV28 and TRBJ1-5 gives the full variable domain: DVKVTQSSRYLVKRTGEKVFLECVQDMDHENMFWYRQDPGLGLRLIYFSYDVKMKEKGDIPEGYSVSREKKERFSLILESASTNQTSMYLCASREGWEPQHFGDGTRLSIL.

The J gene is TRBJ2-2, the V gene TRBV10-1, with D perhaps given as TRBD1 or TRBD2 (5 bases each). The V gene lost 3 bases and the J gene lost 3 bases, with 11 bases spanning the gap. The CDR3 loop spans 15 amino acids. The germline CDR1 and CDR2 sequences are WNHNN and SYGVQD (reference sequence). The CDR3 region is CASSDPGSYTGELFF. The CDR3 DNA reads as TGCGCCAGCAGTGATCCAGGGAGTTACACCGGGGAGCTGTTTTTT.

The rearrangement joins TRBV13 to TRBJ2-3; D ambiguous. Trimming pared 3 bases from V and 2 bases from J, leaving 0 bases between. Germline values: CDR1 PRHDT, CDR2 FYEKMQ (reference sequence). The CDR3 is made up of 11 amino acids. The CDR3 reads CASSFTDTQYF. The CDR3 nucleotides are TGTGCCAGCAGCTTCACAGATACGCAGTATTTT.

The chain is built from TRBV4-1 and TRBJ1-1; possible D gene TRBD1, 6 bases. The V gene's germline CDR1 is MGHRA and CDR2 YSYEKL. There are 13 residues in the CDR3. V was clipped by 5 bases and J by 1 base, with 8 bases between them. Here the CDR3 reads CASSVTGNTEAFF. The CDR3 bases are TGCGCCAGCAGCGTGACAGGGAACACTGAAGCTTTCTTT.

A single count supports this clone. The chain is built from TRBV5-1 and TRBJ2-3; 9 bases align to TRBD1. CDR1 is SGHRS, CDR2 YFSETQ, per germline. The V segment lost 0 bases and the J segment 3 bases; nucleotides outside the gene matches: 11. The CDR3 sequence is 18 residues long. CDR3 sequence reads: CASSLAYGTGHWTDTQYF. CDR3 bases: TGCGCCAGCAGCTTGGCCTACGGGACAGGGCATTGGACAGATACGCAGTATTTT.

The rearrangement joins TRBV7-6 to TRBJ2-7; the D is unclear. Between the trimmed V and J ends, which lost 7 bases and 5 bases, there was a span of 21 bases. The CDR3 spans 15 residues. Germline V gene sequence: CDR1 SGHVS, CDR2 FNYEAQ. The CDR3 loop reads CASTIIPSSPNEQYF. The CDR3 nucleotides read TGTGCCAGCACTATCATCCCATCTTCCCCAAACGAGCAGTACTTC.

CDR3: CASSETGDAYEQYF. CDR3 in DNA: TGTGCCAGCAGTGAGACAGGGGACGCCTACGAGCAGTACTTC. The genes are TRBV6-5 and TRBJ2-7; 8 nucleotides align to TRBD1. CDR1 is MNHEY, CDR2 SVGAGI, per germline. The CDR3 has 14 amino acids. Losses at the gene ends were 5 bases for V and 2 bases for J; bases not matched to a gene: 5.

V and J are TRBV27 and TRBJ2-7; 9 nucleotides agree with TRBD1. Unmatched junction bases numbered 4, after V lost 7 bases and J lost 3 bases. CDR1 MNHEY and CDR2 SMNVEV come from the germline V gene (reference sequence). The CDR3 runs to 13 residues. The CDR3 coding sequence is TGTGCCAGCAAACAGGGGGCCTACTACGAGCAGTACTTC. This translates into CASKQGAYYEQYF.

The rearrangement links TRBV11-1 to TRBJ1-1; maybe TRBD1 (6 bases). Trimming removed 1 base at V and 0 bases at J, with 12 bases between. This CDR3 has 16 amino acids. Germline CDR1 reads SGHAT; CDR2 reads FQDESV (reference sequence). The CDR3 reads CASSLGYDRLNTEAFF. The CDR3 bases are TGTGCCAGCAGCTTAGGCTACGACAGGCTGAACACTGAAGCTTTCTTT.

The rearrangement links TRBV9 to TRBJ2-3; 11 nucleotides agree with TRBD2. The CDR3 has 17 residues. The germline gives CDR1 SGDLS, CDR2 YYNGEE. The V and J ends lost 2 bases and 4 bases, in that order; junction bases with no gene match: 9. CDR3 protein: CASSVELAGGPADTQYF. CDR3 in DNA: TGTGCCAGCAGCGTCGAGCTAGCGGGAGGTCCCGCAGATACGCAGTATTTT.

The chain is built from TRBV29-1 and TRBJ1-1; tentative D call: TRBD1 (6 bases). Per germline, CDR1 SQVTM and CDR2 ANQGSEA. V lost 6 bases and J lost 1, with 9 bases in between. The CDR3 length is 12 residues. This CDR3 is CSVTGPNTEAFF. The CDR3 DNA is TGCAGCGTAACAGGGCCGAACACTGAAGCTTTCTTT.

In regard to this clone: Other DNA sequences from this sample encode an identical CDR3 as well. The J gene is TRBJ2-1, the V gene TRBV9; 7 bases are shared with TRBD2. This CDR3 region has 15 residues. CDR1 and CDR2 (germline): SGDLS, YYNGEE. V was clipped by 0 bases and J by 1 base; unmatched bases: 1. DNA of the CDR3: TGTGCCAGCAGCGTAGCGGGGGGTTCCTACAATGAGCAGTTCTTC. It encodes CASSVAGGSYNEQFF. Variable domain in full (rest from reference TRBV9 and TRBJ2-1): DSGVTQTPKHLITATGQRVTLRCSPRSGDLSVYWYQQSLDQGLQFLIQYYNGEERAKGNILERFSAQQFPDLHSELNLSSLELGDSALYFCASSVAGGSYNEQFFGPGTRLTVL.

The chain employs TRBV4-2 and TRBJ2-2, with D perhaps TRBD1 (6 bases). V lost 4 bases and J lost 2, with 14 bases in between. The CDR3 totals 16 residues. Per germline, CDR1 LGHNA and CDR2 YNFKEQ. CDR3 bases: TGTGCCAGCAGCCCCCAGGACAGTTCAAACACCGGGGAGCTGTTTTTT. Amino acid sequence: CASSPQDSSNTGELFF.

The chain combines TRBV5-5 with TRBJ2-1; D assignment may be TRBD1 or TRBD2 (5 bases each). CDR3 length: 15 residues. The germline V gene has CDR1 SGHKS and CDR2 YYEKEE (reference sequence). V was pared by 0 bases and J by 0 bases, with 7 bases between. CDR3 in amino acids: CASSLVGGSYNEQFF. As DNA, the CDR3 is TGTGCCAGCAGCTTGGTTGGGGGCTCCTACAATGAGCAGTTCTTC.

The chain has TRBV9 and TRBJ1-1, with 9 bases identical to TRBD1. The CDR3 has 16 residues. V dropped 0 bases and J dropped 2; count of bases not matched to a gene: 5. The germline V gene encodes CDR1 SGDLS and CDR2 YYNGEE. The CDR3 DNA follows: TGTGCCAGCAGCGTAGCTGGGGACAGGGCCAACACTGAAGCTTTCTTT. It translates to CASSVAGDRANTEAFF. The variable domain in full, completed from reference TRBV9 and TRBJ1-1, reads DSGVTQTPKHLITATGQRVTLRCSPRSGDLSVYWYQQSLDQGLQFLIQYYNGEERAKGNILERFSAQQFPDLHSELNLSSLELGDSALYFCASSVAGDRANTEAFFGQGTRLTVV.

The chain is built from TRBV10-2 and TRBJ2-3; TRBD1 matches 10 bases. The CDR3 extends over 18 amino acids. Germline V gene sequence: CDR1 WSHSY, CDR2 SAAADI. J was trimmed by 0 bases and V by 6 bases; bases with no gene match: 12. The CDR3 DNA reads as TGCGCCAGCAGCTTAGGGACAGGGGTCGTACATAGCACAGATACGCAGTATTTT. It translates to CASSLGTGVVHSTDTQYF.

As regards this clone: One end of the junction is discordant with germline, which a read error may explain. CDR3 in amino acids: CASSFGGTYGQYF. CDR3 DNA sequence: TGCGCCAGCAGCTTTGGAGGCACCTACGGGCAGTACTTC. The rearrangement uses TRBV5-1 and TRBJ2-7; possible D gene TRBD2, 5 bases. Germline V gene data show CDR1 as SGHRS and CDR2 as YFSETQ. This CDR3 contains 13 residues.

V is TRBV6-4 and J is TRBJ1-2, with unresolved D. Trimming stripped 0 bases from V and 6 bases from J, with 14 bases between. The CDR3 contains 15 residues. Germline CDR1 is MRHNA and CDR2 is SNTAGT. Here the CDR3 DNA reads TGTGCCAGCAGTGACTCGGAAGGGAGCAGTCATGGCTACACCTTC. Amino acids: CASSDSEGSSHGYTF.

In this sample, this clone turned up a few times. The rearrangement uses TRBV19 and TRBJ2-2; 13 bases match TRBD2. The CDR3 spans 16 residues. Germline-derived CDR1 and CDR2 are LNHDA and SQIVND (reference sequence). Unmatched junction bases numbered 9, after V lost 7 bases and J lost 7 bases. The CDR3 protein is CASTQGLAGRDGELFF. Written as DNA, the CDR3 is TGTGCCAGTACCCAGGGACTAGCGGGGAGAGACGGGGAGCTGTTTTTT.